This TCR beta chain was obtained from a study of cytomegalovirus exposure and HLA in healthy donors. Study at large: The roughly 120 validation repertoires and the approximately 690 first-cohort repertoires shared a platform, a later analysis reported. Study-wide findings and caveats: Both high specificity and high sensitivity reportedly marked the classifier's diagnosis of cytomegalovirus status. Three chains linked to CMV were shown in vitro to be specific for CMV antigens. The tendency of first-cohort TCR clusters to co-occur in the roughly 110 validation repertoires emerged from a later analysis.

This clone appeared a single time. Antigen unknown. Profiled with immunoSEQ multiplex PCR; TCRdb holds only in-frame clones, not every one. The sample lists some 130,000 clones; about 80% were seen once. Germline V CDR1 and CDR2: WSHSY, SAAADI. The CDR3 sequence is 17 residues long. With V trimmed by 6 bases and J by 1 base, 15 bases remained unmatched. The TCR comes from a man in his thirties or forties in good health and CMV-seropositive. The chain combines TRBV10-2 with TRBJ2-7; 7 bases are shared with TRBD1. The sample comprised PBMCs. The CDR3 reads CASSDPTRQGRSYEQYF. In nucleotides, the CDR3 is TGCGCCAGCAGCGACCCCACGAGACAGGGAAGATCCTACGAGCAGTACTTC.